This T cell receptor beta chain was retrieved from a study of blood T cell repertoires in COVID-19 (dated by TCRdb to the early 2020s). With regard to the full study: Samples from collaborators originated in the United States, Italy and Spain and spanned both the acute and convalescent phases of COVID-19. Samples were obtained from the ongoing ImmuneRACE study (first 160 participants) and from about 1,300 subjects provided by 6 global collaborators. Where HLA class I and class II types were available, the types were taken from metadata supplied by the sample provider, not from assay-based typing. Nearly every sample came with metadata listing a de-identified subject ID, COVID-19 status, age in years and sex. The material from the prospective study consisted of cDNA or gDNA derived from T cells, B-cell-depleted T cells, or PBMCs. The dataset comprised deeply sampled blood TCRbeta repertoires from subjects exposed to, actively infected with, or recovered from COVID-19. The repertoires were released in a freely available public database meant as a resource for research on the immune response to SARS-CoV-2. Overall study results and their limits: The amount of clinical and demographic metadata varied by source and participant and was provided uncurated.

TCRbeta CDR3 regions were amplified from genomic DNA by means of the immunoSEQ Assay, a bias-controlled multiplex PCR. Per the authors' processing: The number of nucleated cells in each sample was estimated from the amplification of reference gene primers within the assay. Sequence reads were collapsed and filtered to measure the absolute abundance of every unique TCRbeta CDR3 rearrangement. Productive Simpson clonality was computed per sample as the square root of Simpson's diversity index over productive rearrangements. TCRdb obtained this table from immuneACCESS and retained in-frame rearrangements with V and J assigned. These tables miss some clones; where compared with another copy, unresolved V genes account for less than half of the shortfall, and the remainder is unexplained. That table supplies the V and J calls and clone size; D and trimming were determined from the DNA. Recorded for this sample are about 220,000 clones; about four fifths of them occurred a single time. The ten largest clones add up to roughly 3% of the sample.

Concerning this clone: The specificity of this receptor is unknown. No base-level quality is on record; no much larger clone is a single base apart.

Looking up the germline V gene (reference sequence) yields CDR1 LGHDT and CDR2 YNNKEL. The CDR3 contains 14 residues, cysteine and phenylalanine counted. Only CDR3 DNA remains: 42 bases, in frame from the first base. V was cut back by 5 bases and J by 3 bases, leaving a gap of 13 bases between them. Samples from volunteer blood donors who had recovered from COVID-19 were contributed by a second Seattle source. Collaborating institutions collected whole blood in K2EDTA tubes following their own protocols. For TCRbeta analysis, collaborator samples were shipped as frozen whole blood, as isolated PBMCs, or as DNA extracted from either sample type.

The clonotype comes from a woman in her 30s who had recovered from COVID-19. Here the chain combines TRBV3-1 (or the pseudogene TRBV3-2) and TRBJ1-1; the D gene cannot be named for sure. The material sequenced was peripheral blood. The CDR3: CASSFLSGDTEAFF. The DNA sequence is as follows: TGTGCCAGCAGCTTTCTTAGCGGGGACACTGAAGCTTTCTTT.